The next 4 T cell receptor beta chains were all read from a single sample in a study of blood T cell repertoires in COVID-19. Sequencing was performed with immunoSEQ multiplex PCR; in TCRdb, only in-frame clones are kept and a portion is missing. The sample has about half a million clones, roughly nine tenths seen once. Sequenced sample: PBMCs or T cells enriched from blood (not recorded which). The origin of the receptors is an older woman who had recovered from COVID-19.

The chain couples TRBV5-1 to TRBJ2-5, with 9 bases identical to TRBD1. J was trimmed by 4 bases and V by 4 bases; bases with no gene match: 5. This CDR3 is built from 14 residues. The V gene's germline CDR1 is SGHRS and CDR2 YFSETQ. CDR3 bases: TGCGCCAGCAGCCCGACAGGGGGGATAGAGACCCAGTACTTC. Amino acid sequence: CASSPTGGIETQYF.

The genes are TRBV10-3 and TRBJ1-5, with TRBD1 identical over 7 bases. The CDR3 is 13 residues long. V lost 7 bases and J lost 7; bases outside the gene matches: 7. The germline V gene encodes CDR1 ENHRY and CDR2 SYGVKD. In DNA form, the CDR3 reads TGTGCCATCAAAGGGACAGTTGACCAGCCCCAGCATTTT. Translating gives CAIKGTVDQPQHF.

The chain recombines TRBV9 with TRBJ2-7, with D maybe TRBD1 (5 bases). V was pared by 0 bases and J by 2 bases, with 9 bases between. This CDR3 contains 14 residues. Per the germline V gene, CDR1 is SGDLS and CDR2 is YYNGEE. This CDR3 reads CASSVEVGAYEQYF. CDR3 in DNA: TGTGCCAGCAGCGTAGAAGTAGGGGCCTACGAGCAGTACTTC.

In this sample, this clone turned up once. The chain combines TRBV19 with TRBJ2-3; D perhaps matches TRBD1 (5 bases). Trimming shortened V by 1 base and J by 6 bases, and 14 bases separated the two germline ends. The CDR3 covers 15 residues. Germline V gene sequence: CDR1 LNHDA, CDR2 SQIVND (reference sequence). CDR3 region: CASSIGQSSADTQYF. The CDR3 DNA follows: TGTGCCAGTAGTATAGGACAGAGTTCCGCGGATACGCAGTATTTT.